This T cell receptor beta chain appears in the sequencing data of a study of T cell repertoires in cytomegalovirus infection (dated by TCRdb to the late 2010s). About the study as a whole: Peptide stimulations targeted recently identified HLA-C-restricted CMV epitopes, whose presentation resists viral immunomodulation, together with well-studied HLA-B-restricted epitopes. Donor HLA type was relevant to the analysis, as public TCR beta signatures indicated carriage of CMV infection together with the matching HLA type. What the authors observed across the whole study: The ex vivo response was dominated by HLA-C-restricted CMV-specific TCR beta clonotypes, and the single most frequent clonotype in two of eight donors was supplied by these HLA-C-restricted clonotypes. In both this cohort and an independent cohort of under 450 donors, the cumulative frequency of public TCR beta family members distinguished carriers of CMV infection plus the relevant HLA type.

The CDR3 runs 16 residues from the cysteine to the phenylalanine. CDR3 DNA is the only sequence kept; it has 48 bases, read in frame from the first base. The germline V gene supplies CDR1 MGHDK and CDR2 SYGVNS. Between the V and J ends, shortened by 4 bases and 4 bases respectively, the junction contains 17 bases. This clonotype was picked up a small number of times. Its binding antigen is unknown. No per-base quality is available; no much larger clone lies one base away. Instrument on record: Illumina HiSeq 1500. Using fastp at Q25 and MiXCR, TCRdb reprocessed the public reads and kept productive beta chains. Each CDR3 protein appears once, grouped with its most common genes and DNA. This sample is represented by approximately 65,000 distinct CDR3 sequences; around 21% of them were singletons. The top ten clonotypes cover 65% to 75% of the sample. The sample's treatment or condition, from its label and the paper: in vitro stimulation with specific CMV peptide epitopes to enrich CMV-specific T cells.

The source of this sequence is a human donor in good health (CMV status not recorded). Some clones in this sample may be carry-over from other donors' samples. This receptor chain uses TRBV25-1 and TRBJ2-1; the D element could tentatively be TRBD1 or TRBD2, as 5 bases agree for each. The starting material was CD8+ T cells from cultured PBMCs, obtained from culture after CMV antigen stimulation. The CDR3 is CASSADRGTEYNEQFF. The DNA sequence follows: TGTGCCAGCAGTGCAGATCGAGGGACGGAATACAATGAGCAGTTCTTC.